Below are 15 T cell receptor beta chains sequenced from a single sample in a study of blood T cell repertoires in COVID-19. The table came from immunoSEQ multiplex PCR; TCRdb's copy has only in-frame clones and leaves some out. The profile shows some 200,000 clones, about nine tenths of them singletons. Specimen: peripheral blood. These receptors were obtained from a man at least 80 years old with acute or convalescent COVID-19.

This sequence joins TRBV30 and TRBJ2-1; 8 bases line up with TRBD2. The V gene's germline CDR1 is GTSNPN and CDR2 SVGIG (reference sequence). This CDR3 has 15 residues. Trimming cost V 7 bases and J 4 bases; bases outside gene matches: 12. In nucleotides, the CDR3 is TGTGCCTCCCGGGAGGGCAATTCGGGTTACAATGAGCAGTTCTTC. Amino acids: CASREGNSGYNEQFF. Full variable domain (missing parts from reference TRBV30 and TRBJ2-1): SQTIHQWPATLVQPVGSPLSLECTVEGTSNPNLYWYRQAAGRGLQLLFYSVGIGQISSEVPQNLSASRPQDRQFILSSKKLLLSDSGFYLCASREGNSGYNEQFFGPGTRLTVL.

This clone was counted only a few times. The V gene is TRBV29-1, the J gene TRBJ1-1; no reliable D call. Germline V gene sequence: CDR1 SQVTM, CDR2 ANQGSEA. The CDR3 has 13 residues. The V end was cut by 8 bases, the J end by 4 bases, with 17 bases between. The CDR3 sequence: CSYGRGGATEAFF. The CDR3 nucleotides read TGCAGCTACGGGAGAGGAGGTGCCACTGAAGCTTTCTTT.

This clone turned up a few times. The genes are TRBV6-6 and TRBJ1-2; 10 nucleotides align to TRBD1. Germline lookup yields CDR1 MNHNY and CDR2 SVGAGI (reference sequence). J gave up 3 bases and V 6 bases, and 4 bases lay outside the gene matches. The CDR3 covers 14 residues. This chain's CDR3 is CASSRTGGDYGYTF. The DNA of the CDR3 is TGTGCCAGCAGCAGGACAGGGGGGGACTATGGCTACACCTTC.

The chain has TRBV27 and TRBJ2-1; no firm D call. Trimming took 3 bases from V and 3 from J, leaving 6 bases between them. The length of the CDR3 is 13 residues. Germline V lookup: CDR1 MNHEY, CDR2 SMNVEV (reference sequence). The CDR3 nucleotides are TGTGCCAGCAGTTTGTCCCGCTACAATGAGCAGTTCTTC. Translating it yields CASSLSRYNEQFF.

This clone was picked up a small number of times. At the DNA level, this CDR3 is encoded by other sequences in the same sample as well. The J gene is TRBJ1-2, the V gene TRBV28, with 8 bases fitting TRBD1. CDR3 length: 13 amino acids. In germline, CDR1 is MDHEN, CDR2 SYDVKM. Trimming at V came to 8 bases and at J to 7 bases, leaving 9 bases not matched to a gene. CDR3 region: CASVSGQGGGYTF. In DNA form, the CDR3 reads TGTGCCAGCGTCAGCGGACAGGGAGGTGGCTACACCTTC.

The chain uses TRBV10-3 and TRBJ1-2; 10 bases are a match to TRBD1. This CDR3 region has 16 residues. V gave up 10 bases and J gave up 6 bases; unmatched junction bases: 17. Germline assignment: CDR1 ENHRY and CDR2 SYGVKD. For the CDR3, the DNA is TGTGCCAGCCACCCACCGGGACAGGGGAGTCTCAATGGCTACACCTTC. It codes for CASHPPGQGSLNGYTF.

This clone was observed a few times. The rearrangement joins TRBV2 to TRBJ1-2; D might be TRBD1 (5 bases). The CDR3 consists of 13 residues. V lost 1 base to trimming and J lost 5 bases, with 8 bases between them. Germline assignment: CDR1 SNHLY and CDR2 FYNNEI. CDR3 in DNA: TGTGCCAGCAGTGAAGAGGGGTTGTATGGCTACACCTTC. It translates to CASSEEGLYGYTF.

The chain is built from TRBV9 and TRBJ2-1; D remains ambiguous. Germline CDR1 and CDR2: SGDLS and YYNGEE. V lost 0 bases and J lost 6, with 7 bases in between. The CDR3 totals 13 residues. The DNA of the CDR3 is TGTGCCAGCAGCGTAGGAGTTGCCAATGAGCAGTTCTTC. This sequence encodes CASSVGVANEQFF.

The sample holds a few counts of this clone. This chain connects TRBV27 to TRBJ2-5, with 10 nucleotides matching TRBD2. This CDR3 is 14 amino acids long. The J segment lost 4 bases and the V segment lost 6 bases, leaving 5 bases of the junction unmatched. Germline values: CDR1 MNHEY, CDR2 SMNVEV (reference sequence). The CDR3 loop is CASRPLAGAETQYF. CDR3 in DNA: TGTGCCAGCAGGCCCCTAGCGGGAGCAGAGACCCAGTACTTC.

V gene TRBV29-1 combines with J gene TRBJ2-2; a weak D match, TRBD1 (5 bases). V was pared by 4 bases and J by 4 bases, with 10 bases between. Germline CDR1 and CDR2: SQVTM and ANQGSEA. The CDR3 covers 13 residues. This chain's CDR3 is CSVVLQGTGELFF. CDR3 coding DNA: TGCAGCGTTGTACTTCAGGGCACCGGGGAGCTGTTTTTT.

The rearrangement links TRBV7-9 to TRBJ1-4; D is uncertain. V was shortened by 7 bases and J by 8 bases, with 8 bases between the two germline ends. This CDR3 has 11 residues. The V gene's germline CDR1 is SEHNR and CDR2 FQNEAQ (reference sequence). CDR3 region: CASTSAEKLFF. CDR3 in DNA: TGTGCCAGCACCAGCGCCGAAAAACTGTTTTTT. The whole variable domain, filled in from reference TRBV7-9 and TRBJ1-4, reads DTGVSQNPRHKITKRGQNVTFRCDPISEHNRLYWYRQTLGQGPEFLTYFQNEAQLEKSRLLSDRFSAERPKGSFSTLEIQRTEQGDSAMYLCASTSAEKLFFGSGTQLSVL.

This chain connects TRBV15 to TRBJ2-1, with 12 bases fitting TRBD2. After removal of 5 bases from V and 4 bases from J, the junction contained 3 bases not matched to a gene. This CDR3 is 15 amino acids long. The germline V gene has CDR1 LNHNV and CDR2 YYDKDF (reference sequence). CDR3 sequence (DNA): TGTGCCACCAGCTTGACTAGCGGGAGTTACAATGAGCAGTTCTTC. Its protein product is CATSLTSGSYNEQFF.

The genes are TRBV7-2 and TRBJ1-1, with TRBD1 identical over 8 bases. Germline loops: CDR1 SGHTA, CDR2 FQGNSA. The trim removed 5 bases at V and 4 bases at J, leaving 9 bases unmatched. The CDR3 runs to 15 residues. The CDR3 reads CASSPQTGAGTEAFF. The CDR3 nucleotides are TGTGCCAGCAGCCCGCAGACAGGGGCGGGCACTGAAGCTTTCTTT.

The J gene is TRBJ1-1, the V gene TRBV18; possible D gene TRBD1, 6 bases. The V and J ends lost 4 bases and 5 bases respectively, with 11 bases between them. The CDR3 has 13 residues. Germline assignment: CDR1 KGHSH and CDR2 LQKENI. The chain's CDR3 is CASSQGEGTEAFF. The CDR3 DNA sequence: TGTGCCAGCTCACAGGGGGAAGGGACTGAAGCTTTCTTT.

The V and J genes are TRBV10-3 and TRBJ2-7; weak D call: TRBD1 (6 bases). The CDR3 spans 13 residues. The V end was cut by 7 bases, the J end by 2 bases, with 12 bases between. Germline CDR1 ENHRY, CDR2 SYGVKD. The CDR3 DNA follows: TGTGCCATCACGCAGGGGCCAACCTACGAGCAGTACGTC. This codes for CAITQGPTYEQYV.